Listed below are T cell receptor beta chains from one sample, sequenced in a study of cytomegalovirus exposure and HLA in healthy donors. Measured with immunoSEQ multiplex PCR; TCRdb has only the in-frame clones, and not every one. The table lists approximately 180,000 clones, with around 6% in the top ten. Sequencing was carried out using PBMCs. All receptors come from a man aged 25-45 years in good health and CMV-seronegative. CDR3s include the opening cysteine and the closing phenylalanine or tryptophan. The D gene is left open where the match is weak.

V: TRBV9
D: .
J: TRBJ1-3
DNA: TGTGCCAGCAGCGTGGGGGGGGGCAGAGGAAACACCATATATTTT
CDR3: CASSVGGGRGNTIYF

V: TRBV7-9
D: .
J: TRBJ1-1
DNA: TGTGCCAGCAGCTTTCAGGGGAACACTGAAGCTTTCTTT
CDR3: CASSFQGNTEAFF

V: TRBV11-3
D: TRBD2
J: TRBJ2-7
DNA: TGTGCCAGCAGCTTGCGCCCGGGACTAGCGGGGTTTGGCCCAAGCGACGAGCAGTACTTC
CDR3: CASSLRPGLAGFGPSDEQYF

V: TRBV11-3
D: .
J: TRBJ1-2
DNA: TGTGCCAGCAGCTTCCGGGTCGAAACGGGCTACACCTTC
CDR3: CASSFRVETGYTF

V: TRBV4-2
D: TRBD2
J: TRBJ2-3
DNA: TGTGCCAGCAGCCAAGGGCGGGGGGGCGGCACAGATACGCAGTATTTT
CDR3: CASSQGRGGGTDTQYF

V: TRBV6-7
D: TRBD1
J: TRBJ2-6
DNA: TGTGCCAGCAGTTACCATGGACAGGGGGCTGGTGGGGCCAACGTCCTGACTTTC
CDR3: CASSYHGQGAGGANVLTF

V: TRBV5-4
D: TRBD2
J: TRBJ2-1
DNA: TGTGCCAGCAGCTTGGGGGGGACTATCAGTTATGAGCAGTTCTTC
CDR3: CASSLGGTISYEQFF

V: TRBV19
D: TRBD2
J: TRBJ2-4
DNA: TGTGCCAGTAGCCTGGGACTAGCGGGAGCCAAAAACATTCAGTACTTC
CDR3: CASSLGLAGAKNIQYF

V: TRBV30
D: .
J: TRBJ2-7
DNA: TGTGCCTGGAGTCGCACAGCTCTCACCTACGAGCAGTACTTC
CDR3: CAWSRTALTYEQYF

V: TRBV5-6
D: .
J: TRBJ2-5
DNA: TGTGCCAGCAGACGACAGCTCCAAGAGACCCAGTACTTC
CDR3: CASRRQLQETQYF

V: TRBV19
D: .
J: TRBJ2-7
DNA: TGTGCCAGTAGCCGAACGGCGGCAACCTACGAGCAGTACTTC
CDR3: CASSRTAATYEQYF

V: TRBV29-1
D: .
J: TRBJ2-3
DNA: TGCAGCGTTGACCAAGATACGCAGTATTTT
CDR3: CSVDQDTQYF

V: TRBV7-2
D: .
J: TRBJ2-2
DNA: TGTGCCAGCAGCTTAGTCAGCGGCACCGGGGAGCTGTTTTTT
CDR3: CASSLVSGTGELFF

V: TRBV30
D: .
J: TRBJ2-7
DNA: TGTGCCTGGAGTGAACAGGGCTCCTACGAGCAGTACTTC
CDR3: CAWSEQGSYEQYF

V: TRBV19
D: TRBD2
J: TRBJ2-3
DNA: TGTGCCAGTAGTATTGGGGCTAGCGGGAGCACAGATACGCAGTATTTT
CDR3: CASSIGASGSTDTQYF

V: TRBV6-5
D: .
J: TRBJ1-2
DNA: TGTGCCAGCAGCCCCGATGACAGTCTCTATGGCTACACCTTC
CDR3: CASSPDDSLYGYTF

V: TRBV18
D: TRBD1
J: TRBJ2-7
DNA: TGTGCCAGCTCACCGTGGACTTTACAGGGGAACGAGCAGTACTTC
CDR3: CASSPWTLQGNEQYF

V: TRBV5-4
D: TRBD2
J: TRBJ2-7
DNA: TGTGCCACCCAGCCCGGGACTAGCTCTACCATCTCCTACGAGCAGTACTTC
CDR3: CATQPGTSSTISYEQYF

V: TRBV29-1
D: TRBD2
J: TRBJ2-7
DNA: TGCAGCGGTAGGACCGGGACTAGCGGCTCCTACGAGCAGTACTTC
CDR3: CSGRTGTSGSYEQYF

V: TRBV5-1
D: TRBD2
J: TRBJ2-7
DNA: TGCGCCAGCAGCCTCACGGGGGGATACGAGCAGTACTTC
CDR3: CASSLTGGYEQYF

V: TRBV7-9
D: .
J: TRBJ2-3
DNA: TGTGCCAGCAGCCCTAGGGGGGCGGGGGCCACAGATACGCAGTATTTT
CDR3: CASSPRGAGATDTQYF

V: TRBV7-2
D: TRBD1
J: TRBJ2-7
DNA: TGTGCCAGCAGCCAGGGACAGTTAGTCTACGAGCAGTACTTC
CDR3: CASSQGQLVYEQYF

V: TRBV28
D: TRBD2
J: TRBJ2-1
DNA: TGTGCCAGCAGTTCGACTAGCGGGGGGAATGAGCAGTTCTTC
CDR3: CASSSTSGGNEQFF

V: TRBV6-5
D: .
J: TRBJ1-4
DNA: TGTGCCAGCAGTGGAAGGGGGGGGGCTAATGAAAAACTGTTTTTT
CDR3: CASSGRGGANEKLFF

V: TRBV12-2
D: .
J: TRBJ2-7
DNA: TGTGCAGAAGACGGGACAGCCTCCTACGAGCAGTACTTC
CDR3: CAEDGTASYEQYF

V: TRBV30
D: .
J: TRBJ2-1
DNA: TGTGCCTGGACCCCAGGGTGGGGGCTAGGGAGTGAGCAGTTCTTC
CDR3: CAWTPGWGLGSEQFF

V: TRBV12-5
D: TRBD1
J: TRBJ1-1
DNA: TGTGCTAGTGGTTTAGGGACAGAGAACACTGAAGCTTTCTTT
CDR3: CASGLGTENTEAFF

V: TRBV30
D: .
J: TRBJ1-5
DNA: TGTGCCTGGAGTCGAAACAGCATCCAGCCCCAGCATTTT
CDR3: CAWSRNSIQPQHF

V: TRBV19
D: TRBD2
J: TRBJ2-2
DNA: TGTGCCAGTAGTCAATCGGGACTAGCGGGGGTAAGGACCGGGGAGCTGTTTTTT
CDR3: CASSQSGLAGVRTGELFF

V: TRBV9
D: .
J: TRBJ1-2
DNA: TGTGCCAGCAGCGTAAATTTCCCCACAGGGACCAGTGGCTACACCTTC
CDR3: CASSVNFPTGTSGYTF

V: TRBV6-6
D: TRBD1
J: TRBJ2-7
DNA: TGTGCCAGCACGACGGGACAGGGAACCTACGAGCAGTACTTC
CDR3: CASTTGQGTYEQYF

V: TRBV13
D: TRBD2
J: TRBJ2-5
DNA: TGTGCCAGCAGCTTACGTGGGACTACCCCACAAGAGACCCAGTACTTC
CDR3: CASSLRGTTPQETQYF

V: TRBV25-1
D: TRBD2
J: TRBJ2-7
DNA: TGTGCCAGCGAAGGGGGCCATAGCGGGAGAATGAACGAGCAGTACTTC
CDR3: CASEGGHSGRMNEQYF

V: TRBV29-1
D: .
J: TRBJ1-2
DNA: TGCAGCGTCGTGACAGCTAACTATGGCTACACCTTC
CDR3: CSVVTANYGYTF

V: TRBV18
D: .
J: TRBJ2-1
DNA: TGTGCCAGCTCACCACCGGAGGGCTTAAGGGTCGAGCAGTTCTTC
CDR3: CASSPPEGLRVEQFF

V: TRBV18
D: .
J: TRBJ2-1
DNA: TGTGCCAGCTCACCCGGGCCGGGGGTTGTGGGTGAGCAGTTCTTC
CDR3: CASSPGPGVVGEQFF

V: TRBV28
D: .
J: TRBJ2-1
DNA: TGTGCCAGCATTAAATATTCCCTAACCAATGAGCAGTTCTTC
CDR3: CASIKYSLTNEQFF

V: TRBV11-2
D: TRBD1
J: TRBJ1-4
DNA: TGTGCCAGCAGCCGCGACAGGGGCAATGAAAAACTGTTTTTT
CDR3: CASSRDRGNEKLFF

V: TRBV11-2
D: TRBD2
J: TRBJ2-7
DNA: TGTGCCAGCAGAACGGGGGGTTACGAGCAGTACTTC
CDR3: CASRTGGYEQYF

V: TRBV11-2
D: TRBD1
J: TRBJ1-6
DNA: TGTGCCAGCAGCCTTCCTACAGGGGGATCACCCCTCCACTTT
CDR3: CASSLPTGGSPLHF